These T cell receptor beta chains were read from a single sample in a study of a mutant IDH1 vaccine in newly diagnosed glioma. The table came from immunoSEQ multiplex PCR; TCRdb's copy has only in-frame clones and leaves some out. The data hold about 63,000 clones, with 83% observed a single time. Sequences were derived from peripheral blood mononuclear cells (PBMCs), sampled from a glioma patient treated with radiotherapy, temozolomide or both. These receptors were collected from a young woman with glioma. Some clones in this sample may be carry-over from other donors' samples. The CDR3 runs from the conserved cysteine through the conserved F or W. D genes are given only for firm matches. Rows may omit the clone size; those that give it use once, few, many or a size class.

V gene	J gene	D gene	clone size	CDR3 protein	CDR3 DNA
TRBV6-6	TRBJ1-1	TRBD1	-	CASSTGQGGSTEAFF	TGTGCCAGCAGCACAGGACAGGGCGGTTCCACTGAAGCTTTCTTT
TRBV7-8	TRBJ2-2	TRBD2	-	CASSLAWTRTSTGELFF	TGTGCCAGCAGCTTAGCATGGACTAGGACCTCCACCGGGGAGCTGTTTTTT
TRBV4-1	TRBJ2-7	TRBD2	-	CASSQERREADEQYF	TGCGCCAGCAGCCAAGAAAGGCGGGAGGCGGACGAGCAGTACTTC
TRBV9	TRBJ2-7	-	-	CASSTMGQSYEQYF	TGTGCCAGCAGCACCATGGGCCAGTCCTACGAGCAGTACTTC
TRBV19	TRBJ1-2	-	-	CASSTGANYGYTF	TGTGCCAGTAGTACAGGGGCTAACTATGGCTACACCTTC
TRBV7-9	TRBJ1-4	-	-	CASSLAPGKGKLFF	TGTGCCAGCAGCTTAGCCCCAGGGAAAGGAAAACTGTTTTTT
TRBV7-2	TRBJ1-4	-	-	CASSSQRGATNEKLFF	TGTGCCAGCAGCTCCCAGAGGGGAGCAACTAATGAAAAACTGTTTTTT
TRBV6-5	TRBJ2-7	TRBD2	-	CASSSGRGGPYEQYF	TGTGCCAGCAGCTCTGGGCGGGGGGGACCCTACGAGCAGTACTTC
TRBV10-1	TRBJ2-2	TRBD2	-	CASSSGITGELFF	TGCGCCAGCAGTAGCGGGATCACCGGGGAGCTGTTTTTT
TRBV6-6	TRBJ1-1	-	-	CASSAANTEAFF	TGTGCCAGCAGTGCGGCAAACACTGAAGCTTTCTTT
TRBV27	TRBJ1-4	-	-	CASSLTGGGAGEKLFF	TGTGCCAGCAGCCTGACCGGCGGGGGCGCAGGTGAAAAACTGTTTTTT
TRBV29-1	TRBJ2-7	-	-	CSVVPGMGEQYF	TGCAGCGTTGTCCCCGGGATGGGCGAGCAGTACTTC
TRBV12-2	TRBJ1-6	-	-	CASLQGPSYNSPLHF	TGTGCAAGTCTCCAGGGGCCCTCCTATAATTCACCCCTCCACTTT
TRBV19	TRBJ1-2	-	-	CASSKEGASSNYGYTF	TGTGCCAGTAGTAAAGAGGGAGCGTCATCTAACTATGGCTACACCTTC
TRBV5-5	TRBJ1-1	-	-	CASSLVYGTEAFF	TGTGCCAGCAGCTTGGTATACGGCACTGAAGCTTTCTTT
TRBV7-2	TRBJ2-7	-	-	CASSLTTNYEQYF	TGTGCCAGCAGCTTAACTACGAACTACGAGCAGTACTTC
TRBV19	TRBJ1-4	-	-	CASSPQGWDEKLFF	TGTGCCAGTAGTCCTCAGGGATGGGACGAAAAACTGTTTTTT
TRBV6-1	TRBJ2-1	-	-	CASSEGGGLPAINEQFF	TGTGCCAGCAGTGAAGGGGGCGGACTTCCAGCCATCAATGAGCAGTTCTTC
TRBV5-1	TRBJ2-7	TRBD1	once	CASSLGQGVYEQYF	TGCGCCAGCAGCTTGGGACAGGGAGTCTACGAGCAGTACTTC
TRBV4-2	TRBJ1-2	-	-	CASSQEGGVGYTF	TGTGCCAGCAGCCAAGAGGGTGGGGTTGGCTACACCTTC
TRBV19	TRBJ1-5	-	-	CASSITASNQPQHF	TGTGCCAGTAGTATAACAGCTAGCAATCAGCCCCAGCATTTT
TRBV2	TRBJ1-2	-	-	CASSEGETGDYGYTF	TGTGCCAGCAGTGAGGGAGAGACCGGGGACTATGGCTACACCTTC
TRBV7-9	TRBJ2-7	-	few	CASSSETGTYEQYF	TGTGCCAGCAGCTCCGAAACAGGAACCTACGAGCAGTACTTC
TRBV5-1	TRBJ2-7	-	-	CASSLEGSGSFSYEQYF	TGCGCCAGCAGCTTGGAGGGCAGCGGGTCCTTCTCCTACGAGCAGTACTTC
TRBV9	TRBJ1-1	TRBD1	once	CASSVEGTGGTEAFF	TGTGCCAGCAGCGTAGAGGGTACAGGGGGCACTGAAGCTTTCTTT
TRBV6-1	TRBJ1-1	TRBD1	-	CASSATGGGFMNTEAFF	TGTGCCAGCAGTGCCACAGGGGGCGGGTTCATGAACACTGAAGCTTTCTTT
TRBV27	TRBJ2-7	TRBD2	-	CASSLGLAYEQYF	TGTGCCAGCAGTTTGGGACTAGCCTACGAGCAGTACTTC
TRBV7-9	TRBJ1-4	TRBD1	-	CASSFGTVNEKLFF	TGTGCCAGCAGCTTCGGGACAGTTAATGAAAAACTGTTTTTT
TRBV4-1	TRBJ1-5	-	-	CASSPKALNQPQHF	TGCGCCAGCAGCCCTAAGGCGTTAAATCAGCCCCAGCATTTT
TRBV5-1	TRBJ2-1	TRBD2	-	CASSLARASGTNEQFF	TGCGCCAGCAGCTTGGCCCGGGCTAGCGGGACCAATGAGCAGTTCTTC
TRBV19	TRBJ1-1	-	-	CASSIGYTEAFF	TGTGCCAGTAGTATAGGTTACACTGAAGCTTTCTTT